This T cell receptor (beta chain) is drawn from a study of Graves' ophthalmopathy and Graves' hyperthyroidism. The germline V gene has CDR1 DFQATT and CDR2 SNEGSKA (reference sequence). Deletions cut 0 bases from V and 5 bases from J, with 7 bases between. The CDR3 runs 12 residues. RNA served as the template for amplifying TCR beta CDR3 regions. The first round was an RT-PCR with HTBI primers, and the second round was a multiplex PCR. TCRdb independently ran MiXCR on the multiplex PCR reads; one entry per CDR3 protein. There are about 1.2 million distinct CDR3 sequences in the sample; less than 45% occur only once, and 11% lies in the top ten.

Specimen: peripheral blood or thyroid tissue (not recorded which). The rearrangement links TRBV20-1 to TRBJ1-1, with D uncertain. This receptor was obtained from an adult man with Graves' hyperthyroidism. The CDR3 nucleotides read TGCAGTGCTAGAGAAGGAACGACTGAAGCTTTCTTT. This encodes CSAREGTTEAFF.